This TCR beta chain was identified in a study of blood T cell repertoires in COVID-19. Clones were read by immunoSEQ multiplex PCR, and TCRdb kept only the in-frame ones, dropping some. The data hold under 200,000 clones, with roughly 70% observed a single time. Trimming took 4 bases from V and 3 from J; bases not matched to a gene: 4. The CDR3 loop spans 14 amino acids. Germline CDR1 and CDR2: KGHDR and SFDVKD. A note on this clone: Other nucleotide sequences in the sample specify the same CDR3.

The sequencing input was peripheral blood. The chain couples TRBV24-1 to TRBJ1-2; 7 nucleotides match TRBD1. The sequence derives from a woman older than 75 with acute or convalescent COVID-19. The CDR3 nucleotides read TGTGCCACCAGTGACCCCCAGGGGGACTATGGCTACACCTTC. This encodes CATSDPQGDYGYTF.